This T cell receptor beta chain was identified during a study of breast tumors, draining lymph nodes, adjacent tissues. Broader study findings: Tumor repertoires ranked between lymph nodes and nontumor tissue in diversity, with V and J gene preferences. Tumor and nontumor repertoires were significantly more similar in luminal-like than in basal-like breast cancer. Data fit most tumor T cells coming from lymph node, expanding in tumor. That most tumor T cells come from lymph nodes remained unproven.

Using its own MiXCR run on the multiplex PCR reads, TCRdb lists one record per CDR3 protein. The data contain 200,000 to 250,000 distinct CDR3 sequences, under 35% of them singletons. The lymph nodes were axillary draining lymph nodes from breast cancer patients. This CDR3 comprises 14 residues. Germline assignment: CDR1 SNHLY and CDR2 FYNNEI. After removal of 6 bases from V and 2 bases from J, the junction contained 7 bases not matched to a gene. This clonotype was found many times. The antigen is unknown. This receptor was taken from a female donor with breast cancer. Some clones in this sample may be carry-over from other donors' samples. Sample: axillary lymph node tissue. The chain has TRBV2 and TRBJ2-7, with 7 bases identical to TRBD2. CDR3 protein: CASRGSGLAYEQYF. The CDR3 DNA reads TGTGCCAGCAGAGGTAGCGGGTTGGCCTACGAGCAGTACTTC.